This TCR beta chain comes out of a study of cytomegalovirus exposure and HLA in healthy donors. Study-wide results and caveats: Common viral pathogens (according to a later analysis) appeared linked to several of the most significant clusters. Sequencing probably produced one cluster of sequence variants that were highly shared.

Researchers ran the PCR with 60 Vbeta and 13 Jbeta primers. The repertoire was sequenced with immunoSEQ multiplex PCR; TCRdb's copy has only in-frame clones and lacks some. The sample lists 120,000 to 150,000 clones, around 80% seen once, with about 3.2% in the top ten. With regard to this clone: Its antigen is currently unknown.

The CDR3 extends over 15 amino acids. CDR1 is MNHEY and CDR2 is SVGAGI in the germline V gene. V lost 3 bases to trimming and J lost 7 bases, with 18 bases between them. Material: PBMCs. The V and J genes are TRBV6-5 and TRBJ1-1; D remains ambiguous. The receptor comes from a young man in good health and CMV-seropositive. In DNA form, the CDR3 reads TGTGCCAGCAGTTATTGGAATGGTCTAGCTAGTGAAGCTTTCTTT. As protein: CASSYWNGLASEAFF.